The 5 T cell receptor beta chains presented below share a single source sample, sequenced in a study of blood T cell repertoires in COVID-19. Sequenced by immunoSEQ multiplex PCR; TCRdb stores in-frame clones only, minus some. The table has 100,000 to 150,000 clones, about 80% seen once. Sequenced sample: peripheral blood. The receptors were sampled from a woman aged 45-65 years with acute or convalescent COVID-19.

This clone was detected only a few times. The chain has TRBV7-9 and TRBJ2-1; 10 bases map to TRBD2. The germline V gene encodes CDR1 SEHNR and CDR2 FQNEAQ (reference sequence). The CDR3 extends over 17 amino acids. The V gene end was trimmed by 5 bases and the J gene end by 2 bases; junction bases not matched to a gene: 9. Here the CDR3 reads CASSANPSGGAYNEQFF. CDR3 nucleotides: TGTGCCAGCAGCGCCAACCCTAGCGGGGGAGCCTACAATGAGCAGTTCTTC. Full variable domain (outside the CDR3, taken from reference TRBV7-9 and TRBJ2-1): DTGVSQNPRHKITKRGQNVTFRCDPISEHNRLYWYRQTLGQGPEFLTYFQNEAQLEKSRLLSDRFSAERPKGSFSTLEIQRTEQGDSAMYLCASSANPSGGAYNEQFFGPGTRLTVL.

This rearrangement joins TRBV27 to TRBJ2-7; 9 nucleotides line up with TRBD1. The germline V gene encodes CDR1 MNHEY and CDR2 SMNVEV (reference sequence). CDR3 length equals 16 residues. V trimming: 4 bases; J trimming: 3 bases; junction bases outside the gene matches: 10. The CDR3 protein is CASSSDRTGEGYEQYF. CDR3 coding DNA: TGTGCCAGCAGTTCCGACCGGACAGGGGAGGGCTACGAGCAGTACTTC.

V is TRBV18 and J is TRBJ1-1; 8 bases map to TRBD1. Germline CDR1 reads KGHSH; CDR2 reads LQKENI. The CDR3 is 15 amino acids. V shed 3 bases and J 5 bases; nucleotides not matched to a gene: 8. Here the CDR3 DNA reads TGTGCCAGCTCACCCTTTGGACAGGGTGGGACTGAAGCTTTCTTT. Amino acid sequence: CASSPFGQGGTEAFF.

The chain is built from TRBV6-1 and TRBJ2-5, with 10 bases lining up with TRBD1. Germline values: CDR1 MNHNS, CDR2 SASEGT. The CDR3 covers 16 residues. J gave up 5 bases and V 2 bases, and 8 bases lay outside the gene matches. This CDR3 reads CASSERTGQGRETQYF. CDR3 nucleotide sequence: TGTGCCAGCAGTGAAAGGACGGGACAGGGGAGGGAGACCCAGTACTTC.

The CDR3 loop is CASSSNRGRRTEAFF. The CDR3 bases are TGCGCCAGCAGCTCGAACCGGGGAAGAAGGACTGAAGCTTTCTTT. The chain employs TRBV5-1 and TRBJ1-1, with D unresolved. CDR1 is SGHRS and CDR2 is YFSETQ in the germline V gene. This CDR3 has 15 residues. V dropped 3 bases and J dropped 5 bases, with 17 bases sitting between them.